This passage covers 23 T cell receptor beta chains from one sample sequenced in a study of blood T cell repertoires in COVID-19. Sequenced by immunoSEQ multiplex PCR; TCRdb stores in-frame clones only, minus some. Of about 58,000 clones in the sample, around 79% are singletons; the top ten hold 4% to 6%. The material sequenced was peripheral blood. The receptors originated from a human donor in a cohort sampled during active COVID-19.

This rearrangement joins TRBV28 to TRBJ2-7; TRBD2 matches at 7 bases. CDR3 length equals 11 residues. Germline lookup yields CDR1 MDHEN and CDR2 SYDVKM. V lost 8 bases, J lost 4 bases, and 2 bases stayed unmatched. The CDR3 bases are TGTGCCAGCGGGGGGGGGTACGAGCAGTACTTC. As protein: CASGGGYEQYF.

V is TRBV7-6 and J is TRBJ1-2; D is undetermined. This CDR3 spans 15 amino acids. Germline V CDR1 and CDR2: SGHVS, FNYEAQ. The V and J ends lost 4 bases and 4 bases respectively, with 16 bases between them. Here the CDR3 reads CASSSVIGESYGYTF. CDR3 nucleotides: TGTGCCAGCAGCTCAGTCATCGGGGAAAGCTATGGCTACACCTTC.

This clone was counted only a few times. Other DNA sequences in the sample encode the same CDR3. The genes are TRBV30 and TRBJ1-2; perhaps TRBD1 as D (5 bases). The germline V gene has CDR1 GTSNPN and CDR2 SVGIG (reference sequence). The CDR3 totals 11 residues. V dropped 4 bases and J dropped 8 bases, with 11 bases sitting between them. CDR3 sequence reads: CAWKQGVGYTF. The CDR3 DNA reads TGTGCCTGGAAGCAAGGGGTCGGCTACACCTTC.

In DNA form, the CDR3 reads TGCGCCAGCAGCCCATCGTTCAGGGCAACTAATGAAAAACTGTTTTTT. It is translated as CASSPSFRATNEKLFF. The V call is TRBV4-3, the J call TRBJ1-4; tentative D call: TRBD1 (5 bases). Germline values: CDR1 LGHNA, CDR2 YSLEER. The CDR3 sequence is 16 residues long. V was pared by 4 bases and J by 0 bases, with 12 bases between.

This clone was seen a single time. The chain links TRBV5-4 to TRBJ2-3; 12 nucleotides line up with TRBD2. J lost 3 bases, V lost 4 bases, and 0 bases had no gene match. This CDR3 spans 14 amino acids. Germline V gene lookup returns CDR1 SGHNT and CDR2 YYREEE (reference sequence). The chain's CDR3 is CASSTSGGTDTQYF. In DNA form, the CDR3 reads TGTGCCAGCAGCACTAGCGGGGGGACAGATACGCAGTATTTT.

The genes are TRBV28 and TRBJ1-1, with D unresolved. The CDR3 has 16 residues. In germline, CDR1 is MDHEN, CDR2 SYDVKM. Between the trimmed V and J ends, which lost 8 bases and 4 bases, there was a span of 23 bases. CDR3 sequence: CASSSPRGGRGTEAFF. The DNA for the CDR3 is TGTGCCAGCTCCTCCCCCCGGGGAGGACGAGGCACTGAAGCTTTCTTT.

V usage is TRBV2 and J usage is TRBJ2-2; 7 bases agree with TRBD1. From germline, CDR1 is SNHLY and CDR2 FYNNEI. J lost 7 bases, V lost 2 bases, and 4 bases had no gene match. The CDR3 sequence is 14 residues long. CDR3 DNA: TGTGCCAGCAGTGAACGACAGGGCCTCGGGGAGCTGTTTTTT. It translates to CASSERQGLGELFF.

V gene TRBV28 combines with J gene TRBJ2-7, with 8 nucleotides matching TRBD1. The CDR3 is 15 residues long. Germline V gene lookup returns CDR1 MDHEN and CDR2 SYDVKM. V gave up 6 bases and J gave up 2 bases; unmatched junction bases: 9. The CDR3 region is CASRHPGQGPYEQYF. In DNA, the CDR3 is TGTGCCAGCAGACACCCCGGACAGGGACCCTACGAGCAGTACTTC. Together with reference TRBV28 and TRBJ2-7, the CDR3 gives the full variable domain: DVKVTQSSRYLVKRTGEKVFLECVQDMDHENMFWYRQDPGLGLRLIYFSYDVKMKEKGDIPEGYSVSREKKERFSLILESASTNQTSMYLCASRHPGQGPYEQYFGPGTRLTVT.

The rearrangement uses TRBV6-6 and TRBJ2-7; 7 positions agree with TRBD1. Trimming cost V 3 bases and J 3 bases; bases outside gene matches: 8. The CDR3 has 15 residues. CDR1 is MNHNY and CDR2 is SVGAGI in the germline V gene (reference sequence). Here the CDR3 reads CASSYEGQEFYEQYF. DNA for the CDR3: TGTGCCAGCAGTTATGAAGGACAGGAGTTCTACGAGCAGTACTTC.

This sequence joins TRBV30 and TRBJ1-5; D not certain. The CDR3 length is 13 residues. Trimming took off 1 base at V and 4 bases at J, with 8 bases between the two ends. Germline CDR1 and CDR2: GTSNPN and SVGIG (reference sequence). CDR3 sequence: CAWSDLENQPQHF. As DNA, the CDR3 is TGTGCCTGGAGTGACCTTGAGAATCAGCCCCAGCATTTT.

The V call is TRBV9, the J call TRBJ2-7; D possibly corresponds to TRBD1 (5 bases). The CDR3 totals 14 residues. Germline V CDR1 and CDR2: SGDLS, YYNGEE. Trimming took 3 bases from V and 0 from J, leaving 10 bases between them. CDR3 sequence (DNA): TGTGCCAGCAGCGGACAGAACAGCTCCTACGAGCAGTACTTC. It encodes CASSGQNSSYEQYF.

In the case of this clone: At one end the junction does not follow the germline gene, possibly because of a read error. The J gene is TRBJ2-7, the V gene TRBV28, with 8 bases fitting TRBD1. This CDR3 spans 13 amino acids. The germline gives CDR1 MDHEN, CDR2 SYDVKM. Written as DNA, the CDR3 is TGTGCCAGCAGTCCTAGCTCAGGGGGCGTCCCGCTCTTC. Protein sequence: CASSPSSGGVPLF.

The CDR3 DNA reads as TGTGCCAGCAGCCAGACTAGCGGGGGGGCCGGGCAGTTCTTC. Protein: CASSQTSGGAGQFF. The chain recombines TRBV3-1 (or the pseudogene TRBV3-2) with TRBJ2-1, with 14 bases fitting TRBD2. CDR3 length equals 14 residues. Germline V gene data show CDR1 as LGHDT and CDR2 as YNNKEL (reference sequence). V lost 3 bases and J lost 12; bases outside the gene matches: 4.

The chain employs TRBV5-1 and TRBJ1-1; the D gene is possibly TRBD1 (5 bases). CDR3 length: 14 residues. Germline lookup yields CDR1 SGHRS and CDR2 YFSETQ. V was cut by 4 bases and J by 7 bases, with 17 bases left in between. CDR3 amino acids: CASSPRARGGEAFF. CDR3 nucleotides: TGCGCCAGCAGCCCCCGGGCCCGGGGGGGTGAAGCTTTCTTT.

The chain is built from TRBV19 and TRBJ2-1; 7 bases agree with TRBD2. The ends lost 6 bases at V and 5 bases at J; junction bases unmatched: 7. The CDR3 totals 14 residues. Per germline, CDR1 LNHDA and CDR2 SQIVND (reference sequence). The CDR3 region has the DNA TGTGCCAGTAGCGGGAGGCTTTTGGACAATGAGCAGTTCTTC. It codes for CASSGRLLDNEQFF.

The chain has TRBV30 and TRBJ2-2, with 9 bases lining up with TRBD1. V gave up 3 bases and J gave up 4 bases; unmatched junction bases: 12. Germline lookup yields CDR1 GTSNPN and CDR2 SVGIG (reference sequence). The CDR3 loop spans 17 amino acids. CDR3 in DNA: TGTGCCTGGAGGCGGGACAGGGACCCTTTTTTCACCGGGGAGCTGTTTTTT. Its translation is CAWRRDRDPFFTGELFF.

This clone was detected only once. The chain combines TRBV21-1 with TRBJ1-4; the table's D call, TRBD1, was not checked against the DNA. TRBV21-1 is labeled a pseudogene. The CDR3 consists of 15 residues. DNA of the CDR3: TGTGCCAGCAGCAAAATCCCGGGACAAAGTGAAAAACTGTTTTTT. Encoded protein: CASSKIPGQSEKLFF.

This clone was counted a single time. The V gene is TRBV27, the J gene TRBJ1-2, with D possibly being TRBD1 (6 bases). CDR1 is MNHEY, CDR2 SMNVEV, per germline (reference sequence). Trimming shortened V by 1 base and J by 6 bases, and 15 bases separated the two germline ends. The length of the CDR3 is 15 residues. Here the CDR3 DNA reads TGTGCCAGCAGTTTATTAACAGGGAGATTAGATGGCTACACCTTC. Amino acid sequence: CASSLLTGRLDGYTF.

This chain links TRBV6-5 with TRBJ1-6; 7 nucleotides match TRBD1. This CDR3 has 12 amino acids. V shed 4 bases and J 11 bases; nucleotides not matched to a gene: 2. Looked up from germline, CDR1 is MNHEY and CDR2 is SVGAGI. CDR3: CASSSGTAPLHF. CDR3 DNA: TGTGCCAGCAGTTCGGGGACAGCACCCCTCCACTTT.

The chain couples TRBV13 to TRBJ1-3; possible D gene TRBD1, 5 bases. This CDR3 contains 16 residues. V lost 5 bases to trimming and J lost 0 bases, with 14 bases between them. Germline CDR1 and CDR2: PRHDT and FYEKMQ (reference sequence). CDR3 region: CASSPAGESSGNTIYF. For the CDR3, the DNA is TGTGCCAGCAGCCCAGCGGGGGAGAGCTCTGGAAACACCATATATTTT.

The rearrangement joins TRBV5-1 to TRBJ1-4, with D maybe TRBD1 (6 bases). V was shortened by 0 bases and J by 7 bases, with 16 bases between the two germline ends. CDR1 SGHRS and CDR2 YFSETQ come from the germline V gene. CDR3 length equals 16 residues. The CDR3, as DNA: TGCGCCAGCAGCTTGGGAACCAGGGGCATGGGTGAAAAACTGTTTTTT. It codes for CASSLGTRGMGEKLFF.

The CDR3 region is CASSYRQGAGYTF. The CDR3 DNA follows: TGTGCCAGCAGTTACCGGCAGGGGGCCGGCTACACCTTC. The chain employs TRBV6-6 and TRBJ1-2; 8 bases are a match to TRBD1. There are 13 residues in the CDR3. Looked up from germline, CDR1 is MNHNY and CDR2 is SVGAGI (reference sequence). Trimming cost V 2 bases and J 8 bases; bases outside gene matches: 4.

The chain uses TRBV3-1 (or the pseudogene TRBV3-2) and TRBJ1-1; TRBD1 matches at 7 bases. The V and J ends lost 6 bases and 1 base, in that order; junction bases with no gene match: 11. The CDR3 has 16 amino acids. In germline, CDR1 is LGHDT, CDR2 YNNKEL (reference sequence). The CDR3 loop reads CASSSYPGQTNTEAFF. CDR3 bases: TGTGCCAGCAGTTCATACCCGGGACAGACGAACACTGAAGCTTTCTTT.